The following is a T cell receptor (beta chain) sequence with its context. The sample is drawn from a study of cytomegalovirus exposure and HLA in healthy donors. Researchers ran the PCR with 60 Vbeta and 13 Jbeta primers. TCRdb's table, derived via immunoSEQ multiplex PCR, lists solely in-frame clones and lacks some. The sample holds about 140,000 clones; around three quarters are singletons and the top ten take approximately 1.8%. Germline values: CDR1 LGHNA, CDR2 YSLEER. CDR3 length: 16 residues. Trimming removed 0 bases from V and 3 bases from J, with 15 bases in between. The J gene is TRBJ2-7, the V gene TRBV4-3; D is possibly TRBD2 (5 bases). The sequencing sample was made of PBMCs. This clonotype was sampled from a man in his forties in good health and CMV-seronegative. As DNA, the CDR3 is TGCGCCAGCAGCCAAGATTTTCCCTCCGGGATCTACGAGCAGTACTTC. Translated, it gives CASSQDFPSGIYEQYF.